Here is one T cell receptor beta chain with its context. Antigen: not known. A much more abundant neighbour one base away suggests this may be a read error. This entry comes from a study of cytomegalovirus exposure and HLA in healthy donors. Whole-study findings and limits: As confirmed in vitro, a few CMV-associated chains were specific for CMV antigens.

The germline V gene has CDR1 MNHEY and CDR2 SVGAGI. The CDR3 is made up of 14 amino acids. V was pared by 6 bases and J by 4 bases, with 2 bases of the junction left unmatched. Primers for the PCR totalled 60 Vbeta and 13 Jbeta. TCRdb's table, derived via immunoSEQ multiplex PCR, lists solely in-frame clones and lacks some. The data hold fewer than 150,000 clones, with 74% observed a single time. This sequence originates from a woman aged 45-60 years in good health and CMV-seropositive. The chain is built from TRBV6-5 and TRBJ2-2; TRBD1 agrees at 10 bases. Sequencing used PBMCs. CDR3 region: CASSRTGGTGELFF. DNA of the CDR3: TGTGCCAGCAGCCGGACAGGGGGCACCGGGGAGCTGTTTTTT.